The rows below give T cell receptor beta chains drawn from one sample of a study of shared clonotypes between healthy human individuals. Repertoires were generated with immunoSEQ multiplex PCR, while TCRdb's copy carries only in-frame clones and drops some. The sample has about 2.2 million clones; 85% to 95% are singletons. The sample comprised naive CD8+ T cells from PBMCs. The source of these receptors is a man aged 18 to 30 in good health. Some clones in this sample may be carry-over from other donors' samples. Both conserved end residues are part of each CDR3. D genes are given only for firm matches. Expanded clones get a size class; other rows say once, few or many, or leave the size out.

d_gene: TRBD2; j_gene: TRBJ2-7; v_gene: TRBV4-3; abundance: NA; CDR3nt: TGCGCCAGCAGCCAAGATTTAATTGTCGCTACAGAAAAACTAGCGGGACTATACGAGCAGTACTTC; CDR3aa: CASSQDLIVATEKLAGLYEQYF
d_gene: TRBD1; j_gene: TRBJ1-4; v_gene: TRBV27; abundance: once; CDR3nt: TGTGCCAGCAGTTCGAGACAGGGGTTTAATGAAAAACTGTTTTTT; CDR3aa: CASSSRQGFNEKLFF
d_gene: NA; j_gene: TRBJ1-4; v_gene: TRBV9; abundance: NA; CDR3nt: TGTGCCAGCAGCGTAGGGGTTAATGAAAAACTGTTTTTT; CDR3aa: CASSVGVNEKLFF
d_gene: NA; j_gene: TRBJ1-5; v_gene: TRBV30; abundance: NA; CDR3nt: TGTGCCTGGAGTGTCGACAGTGGGGGGCCGCCCCAGCATTTT; CDR3aa: CAWSVDSGGPPQHF
d_gene: TRBD2; j_gene: TRBJ2-1; v_gene: TRBV27; abundance: NA; CDR3nt: TGTGCCAGCAGTCCTCAGACTAGCGGGTTGAGGGGTGAGCAGTTCTTC; CDR3aa: CASSPQTSGLRGEQFF
d_gene: NA; j_gene: TRBJ1-2; v_gene: TRBV27; abundance: NA; CDR3nt: TGTGCCAGCAGTTGGTCCGTTTCCTCTAACTATGGCTACACCTTC; CDR3aa: CASSWSVSSNYGYTF
d_gene: TRBD1; j_gene: TRBJ2-6; v_gene: TRBV27; abundance: NA; CDR3nt: TGTGCCAGCAGTGACAGGGTTGGGGCCAACGTCCTGACTTTC; CDR3aa: CASSDRVGANVLTF
d_gene: NA; j_gene: TRBJ2-2; v_gene: TRBV6-5; abundance: NA; CDR3nt: TGTGCCAGCAGGGAAACGACAGGATACACCGGGGAGCTGTTTTTT; CDR3aa: CASRETTGYTGELFF
d_gene: NA; j_gene: TRBJ2-7; v_gene: TRBV5-1; abundance: NA; CDR3nt: TGCGCCAGCAGCTTGAGAGGGGACGAGCAGTACTTC; CDR3aa: CASSLRGDEQYF
d_gene: TRBD2; j_gene: TRBJ2-1; v_gene: TRBV25-1; abundance: NA; CDR3nt: TGTGCCGCAGGGGCGACTAGCGGGGGGGTGGACAATGAGCAGTTCTTC; CDR3aa: CAAGATSGGVDNEQFF
d_gene: NA; j_gene: TRBJ2-5; v_gene: TRBV7-9; abundance: NA; CDR3nt: TGTGCCAGCAGCTTAGCAGTAGACAGAGAAGAGACCCAGTACTTC; CDR3aa: CASSLAVDREETQYF
d_gene: TRBD1; j_gene: TRBJ1-1; v_gene: TRBV28; abundance: NA; CDR3nt: TGTGCCAGCAGTTTATGGGACAGGGGGCCTAGCACTGAAGCTTTCTTT; CDR3aa: CASSLWDRGPSTEAFF
d_gene: NA; j_gene: TRBJ1-5; v_gene: TRBV5-6; abundance: NA; CDR3nt: TGTGCCAGCAGCCTAGGAGGGGCCCGACAGCCCCAGCATTTT; CDR3aa: CASSLGGARQPQHF
d_gene: NA; j_gene: TRBJ1-2; v_gene: TRBV29-1; abundance: NA; CDR3nt: TGCAGCGTTTCCCGGGACGAGGGGAGCTACACCTTC; CDR3aa: CSVSRDEGSYTF
d_gene: NA; j_gene: TRBJ1-1; v_gene: TRBV7-9; abundance: NA; CDR3nt: TGTGCCAGCAGCTTCCCGATTACAGGGCTGAACACTGAAGCTTTCTTT; CDR3aa: CASSFPITGLNTEAFF
d_gene: TRBD2; j_gene: TRBJ2-1; v_gene: TRBV7-3; abundance: NA; CDR3nt: TGTGCCAGCAGCCCGGGACTAGCAATGGGGGATGAGCAGTTCTTC; CDR3aa: CASSPGLAMGDEQFF
d_gene: TRBD2; j_gene: TRBJ2-1; v_gene: TRBV28; abundance: NA; CDR3nt: TGTGCCAGCAGTTTAGTTGGCGGGAGGCTTTCGAGCTCCTACAATGAGCAGTTCTTC; CDR3aa: CASSLVGGRLSSSYNEQFF
d_gene: NA; j_gene: TRBJ2-6; v_gene: TRBV14; abundance: once; CDR3nt: TGTGCCAGCAGCCCATGGGGCTCTGGGGCCAACGTCCTGACTTTC; CDR3aa: CASSPWGSGANVLTF
d_gene: NA; j_gene: TRBJ2-3; v_gene: TRBV7-9; abundance: NA; CDR3nt: TGTGCCAGCAGCGGTAAAGTGACAGAATTTACCACAGATACGCAGTATTTT; CDR3aa: CASSGKVTEFTTDTQYF
d_gene: TRBD2; j_gene: TRBJ2-7; v_gene: TRBV10-1; abundance: NA; CDR3nt: TGCGCCAGCAGAAAAACCTGGGGGGGTCCCTCCTACGAGCAGTACTTC; CDR3aa: CASRKTWGGPSYEQYF
d_gene: NA; j_gene: TRBJ2-1; v_gene: TRBV9; abundance: NA; CDR3nt: TGTGCCAGCAGCGTAATCGGAGGAGTGAATGAGCAGTTCTTC; CDR3aa: CASSVIGGVNEQFF
d_gene: NA; j_gene: TRBJ1-1; v_gene: TRBV7-8; abundance: NA; CDR3nt: TGTGCCAGCAGCGAGCAGCATGAAGCTTTCTTT; CDR3aa: CASSEQHEAFF
d_gene: NA; j_gene: TRBJ2-5; v_gene: TRBV11-3; abundance: NA; CDR3nt: TGTGCCAGCAGCTTAGAATCTGAGACCCAGTACTTC; CDR3aa: CASSLESETQYF
d_gene: TRBD1; j_gene: TRBJ2-7; v_gene: TRBV27; abundance: NA; CDR3nt: TGTGCCAGCAGTTCCCGACAGGGTTACTACGAGCAGTACTTC; CDR3aa: CASSSRQGYYEQYF
d_gene: NA; j_gene: TRBJ2-5; v_gene: TRBV29-1; abundance: NA; CDR3nt: TGCAGCGTTGCCAGGCCCAACGGGGAGACCCAGTACTTC; CDR3aa: CSVARPNGETQYF
d_gene: TRBD1; j_gene: TRBJ1-1; v_gene: TRBV7-9; abundance: few; CDR3nt: TGTGCCAGCAGCCTTACCCGACAGGGTAAGTGGCCTGAAGCTTTCTTT; CDR3aa: CASSLTRQGKWPEAFF
d_gene: NA; j_gene: TRBJ2-1; v_gene: TRBV10-2; abundance: NA; CDR3nt: TGCGCCAGCAGTGAGGGCCACATTAATGAGCAGTTCTTC; CDR3aa: CASSEGHINEQFF
d_gene: NA; j_gene: TRBJ2-7; v_gene: TRBV7-9; abundance: once; CDR3nt: TGTGCCAGCAGCTTAGATTCCCAATCCTACGAGCAGTACTTC; CDR3aa: CASSLDSQSYEQYF
d_gene: TRBD2; j_gene: TRBJ2-3; v_gene: TRBV7-3; abundance: NA; CDR3nt: TGTGCCAGCAGCCGACTAGCGGGAGGGAGCACAGATACGCAGTATTTT; CDR3aa: CASSRLAGGSTDTQYF
d_gene: NA; j_gene: TRBJ1-1; v_gene: TRBV11-2; abundance: NA; CDR3nt: TGTGCCAGCAGCTCCCCCGCTACGAACACTGAAGCTTTCTTT; CDR3aa: CASSSPATNTEAFF
d_gene: TRBD1; j_gene: TRBJ2-1; v_gene: TRBV19; abundance: NA; CDR3nt: TGTGCCAGTAGTGGACGGGACAGCCCCCATGAGCAGTTCTTC; CDR3aa: CASSGRDSPHEQFF
d_gene: NA; j_gene: TRBJ1-1; v_gene: TRBV5-5; abundance: NA; CDR3nt: TGTGCCAGCAGCTTTGGACGGAAGAACACTGAAGCTTTCTTT; CDR3aa: CASSFGRKNTEAFF
d_gene: NA; j_gene: TRBJ2-7; v_gene: TRBV6-5; abundance: NA; CDR3nt: TGTGCCAGCAGTTCCGGAAGATCCTACGAGCAGTACTTC; CDR3aa: CASSSGRSYEQYF
d_gene: NA; j_gene: TRBJ2-2; v_gene: TRBV7-9; abundance: NA; CDR3nt: TGTGCCAGCAGCCCCGGGTTCGGGGAGCTGTTTTTT; CDR3aa: CASSPGFGELFF
d_gene: NA; j_gene: TRBJ2-1; v_gene: TRBV2; abundance: once; CDR3nt: TGTGCCAGCAGTGAAGCGCTTGGGGGCGGCCAAAACTCCTACAATGAGCAGTTCTTC; CDR3aa: CASSEALGGGQNSYNEQFF
d_gene: NA; j_gene: TRBJ2-7; v_gene: TRBV19; abundance: NA; CDR3nt: TGTGCCAGTAGTATTCATGGGACGGCCTACGAGCAGTACTTC; CDR3aa: CASSIHGTAYEQYF
d_gene: TRBD2; j_gene: TRBJ2-1; v_gene: TRBV19; abundance: NA; CDR3nt: TGTGCCAGTAGCTGGGGGGGACGGTTCTTC; CDR3aa: CASSWGGRFF
d_gene: TRBD2; j_gene: TRBJ2-3; v_gene: TRBV6-6; abundance: NA; CDR3nt: TGTGCCAGCAGTGGGGGGAGGGGTTCGTTAGATACGCAGTATTTT; CDR3aa: CASSGGRGSLDTQYF
d_gene: NA; j_gene: TRBJ2-7; v_gene: TRBV5-5; abundance: once; CDR3nt: TGTGCCAGCAGCCCGGGGACGGGAACCTACGAGCAGTACTTC; CDR3aa: CASSPGTGTYEQYF
d_gene: NA; j_gene: TRBJ1-4; v_gene: TRBV19; abundance: NA; CDR3nt: TGTGCCAGTAGTATCGGCGAAAAACTGTTTTTT; CDR3aa: CASSIGEKLFF
d_gene: TRBD1; j_gene: TRBJ2-7; v_gene: TRBV28; abundance: NA; CDR3nt: TGTGCCAGCAGTCCGCCCCACGAGGGGGCTGACTACGAGCAGTACTTC; CDR3aa: CASSPPHEGADYEQYF
d_gene: TRBD1; j_gene: TRBJ2-7; v_gene: TRBV11-2; abundance: NA; CDR3nt: TGTGCCAGCAGCTTAGGACAGGACAGGGCCTTC; CDR3aa: CASSLGQDRAF
d_gene: NA; j_gene: TRBJ1-1; v_gene: TRBV19; abundance: NA; CDR3nt: TGTGCCAGCACCTACGGGGTGAACACTGAAGCTTTCTTT; CDR3aa: CASTYGVNTEAFF
d_gene: TRBD1; j_gene: TRBJ1-5; v_gene: TRBV2; abundance: NA; CDR3nt: TGTGCCAGCAGTGGGGGACAGGGACATAGCAATCAGCCCCAGCATTTT; CDR3aa: CASSGGQGHSNQPQHF
d_gene: TRBD2; j_gene: TRBJ2-1; v_gene: TRBV9; abundance: NA; CDR3nt: TGTGCCAGCAGCGGATACACTAGCGGGAGTCCCTTATCCTACAATGAGCAGTTCTTC; CDR3aa: CASSGYTSGSPLSYNEQFF
d_gene: NA; j_gene: TRBJ2-7; v_gene: TRBV30; abundance: NA; CDR3nt: TGTGCCTGGAGTGTCCCCCATCAGGGGAACTACGAGCAGTACTTC; CDR3aa: CAWSVPHQGNYEQYF